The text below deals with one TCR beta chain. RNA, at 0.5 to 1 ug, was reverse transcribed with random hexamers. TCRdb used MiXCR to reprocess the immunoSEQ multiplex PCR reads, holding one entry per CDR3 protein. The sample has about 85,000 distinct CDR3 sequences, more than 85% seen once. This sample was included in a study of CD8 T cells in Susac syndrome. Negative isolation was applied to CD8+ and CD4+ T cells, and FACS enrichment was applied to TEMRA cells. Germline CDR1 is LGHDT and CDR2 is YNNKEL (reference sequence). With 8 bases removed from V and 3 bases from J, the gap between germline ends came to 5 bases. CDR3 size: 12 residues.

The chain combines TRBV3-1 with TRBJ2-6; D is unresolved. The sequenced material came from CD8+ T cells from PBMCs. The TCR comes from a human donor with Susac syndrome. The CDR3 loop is CASGIGANVLTF. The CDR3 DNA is TGTGCCAGCGGCATTGGGGCCAACGTCCTGACTTTC.